Here is one T cell receptor (beta chain) with its context. CDR1 and CDR2 from the germline V gene are DFQATT and SNEGSKA (reference sequence). The CDR3 covers 10 residues. Losses at the gene ends were 4 bases for V and 13 bases for J; bases not matched to a gene: 4. Assay: immunoSEQ multiplex PCR; the TCRdb copy retains only in-frame clones and omits some. The sample yields fewer than 250,000 clones, about nine tenths seen once. The data derive from a study of blood T cell repertoires in COVID-19. On the study more broadly: Nucleic acid was either cDNA or gDNA, and it came from T cells, B-cell-depleted T cells, or PBMCs.

The TCR comes from an older man with acute or convalescent COVID-19. Sequencing used peripheral blood. The gene calls are TRBV20-1 and TRBJ2-3; 8 bases map to TRBD2. The CDR3 sequence: CSATSGLEYF. The CDR3 DNA sequence: TGCAGTGCTACTAGCGGGCTGGAGTATTTT.